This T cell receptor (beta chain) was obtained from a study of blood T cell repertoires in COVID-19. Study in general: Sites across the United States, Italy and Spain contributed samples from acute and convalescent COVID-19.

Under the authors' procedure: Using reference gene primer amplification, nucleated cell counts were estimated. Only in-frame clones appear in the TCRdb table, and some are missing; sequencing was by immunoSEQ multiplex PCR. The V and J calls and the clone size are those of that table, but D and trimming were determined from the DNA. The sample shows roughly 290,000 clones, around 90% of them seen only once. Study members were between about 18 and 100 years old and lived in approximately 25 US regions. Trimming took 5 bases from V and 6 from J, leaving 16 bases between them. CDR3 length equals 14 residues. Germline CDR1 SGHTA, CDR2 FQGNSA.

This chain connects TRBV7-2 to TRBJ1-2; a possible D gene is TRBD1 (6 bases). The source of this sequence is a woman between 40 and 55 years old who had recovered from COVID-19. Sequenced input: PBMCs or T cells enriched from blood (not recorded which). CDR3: CASSLLQGRDGYTF. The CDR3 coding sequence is TGTGCCAGCAGCCTACTCCAGGGGAGAGATGGCTACACCTTC.